These 20 T cell receptor beta chains were all obtained from the same sample, sequenced in a study of blood T cell repertoires in COVID-19. Libraries were prepared by immunoSEQ multiplex PCR; TCRdb keeps only in-frame clonotypes and omits some of them. The sample holds a few hundred thousand clones, 70% to 90% seen once. Input material: PBMCs or T cells enriched from blood (not recorded which). These TCRs come from a woman aged 30 to 39 who had been exposed to COVID-19.

A few counts support this clone. The chain employs TRBV20-1 and TRBJ2-2; D might be TRBD1 (6 bases). Trimming took off 3 bases at V and 6 bases at J, with 11 bases between the two ends. The length of the CDR3 is 13 residues. CDR1 and CDR2 (germline): DFQATT, SNEGSKA (reference sequence). CDR3 loop: CSASLGAPGELFF. In DNA, the CDR3 is TGCAGTGCTAGTTTGGGGGCGCCCGGGGAGCTGTTTTTT.

This chain connects TRBV28 to TRBJ2-7, with D possibly matching TRBD2 (5 bases). The CDR3 sequence is 12 residues long. V dropped 7 bases and J dropped 7 bases, with 14 bases sitting between them. The germline gives CDR1 MDHEN, CDR2 SYDVKM. CDR3 protein: CASTNPRGEQYF. Here the CDR3 DNA reads TGTGCCAGCACCAACCCACGGGGAGAGCAGTACTTC.

This sequence joins TRBV6-4 and TRBJ2-1, with 15 bases that match TRBD2. The length of the CDR3 is 16 residues. V lost 4 bases, J lost 9 bases, and 7 bases stayed unmatched. Germline V CDR1 and CDR2: MRHNA, SNTAGT. CDR3 in amino acids: CASSVTGTSGGIEQFF. The CDR3 nucleotides are TGTGCCAGCAGTGTGACTGGGACTAGCGGGGGGATTGAGCAGTTCTTC.

The chain combines TRBV2 with TRBJ2-3; a possible D gene is TRBD2 (7 bases). CDR1 is SNHLY, CDR2 FYNNEI, per germline. CDR3 length equals 15 residues. The ends were cut back, 7 bases at V and 1 base at J, with 15 bases in the middle. CDR3 sequence reads: CASILGGARTDTQYF. CDR3 coding DNA: TGTGCCAGCATTCTAGGGGGGGCCCGCACAGATACGCAGTATTTT.

There are a few counts of this clone. The rearrangement uses TRBV27 and TRBJ1-2, with TRBD1 identical over 9 bases. The germline CDR1 and CDR2 sequences are MNHEY and SMNVEV (reference sequence). The CDR3 spans 15 residues. V lost 4 bases and J lost 3; bases outside the gene matches: 6. CDR3 bases: TGTGCCAGCAGTTGGACAGGGGCCACGGACTATGGCTACACCTTC. The encoded protein is CASSWTGATDYGYTF.

The chain employs TRBV25-1 and TRBJ2-5; 10 nucleotides line up with TRBD2. Per the germline V gene, CDR1 is MGHDK and CDR2 is SYGVNS. V lost 1 base, J lost 1 base, and 3 bases stayed unmatched. The CDR3 is 16 residues long. CDR3 coding DNA: TGTGCCAGCAGTGAATCCCTAGCGGGAGCCCAAGAGACCCAGTACTTC. Translating it yields CASSESLAGAQETQYF.

The chain couples TRBV11-2 to TRBJ1-4, with TRBD1 identical over 10 bases. The length of the CDR3 is 17 residues. V trimming: 5 bases; J trimming: 5 bases; junction bases outside the gene matches: 11. Germline V gives CDR1 SGHAT, CDR2 FQNNGV. CDR3 in amino acids: CASSITVGTGENEKLFF. CDR3 bases: TGTGCCAGCAGCATTACCGTTGGGACAGGGGAGAATGAAAAACTGTTTTTT.

This chain joins TRBV5-5 and TRBJ1-5; weak D call: TRBD1 (6 bases). With 1 base removed from V and 4 bases from J, the gap between germline ends came to 12 bases. The CDR3 runs 15 residues. Germline lookup yields CDR1 SGHKS and CDR2 YYEKEE (reference sequence). The CDR3, as DNA: TGTGCCAGCAGCTTGTTGGGGGCCCCTAATCAGCCCCAGCATTTT. It is translated as CASSLLGAPNQPQHF.

The chain combines TRBV6-5 with TRBJ1-3, with no clear D. Germline CDR1 reads MNHEY; CDR2 reads SVGAGI. The CDR3 has 15 amino acids. The ends were cut back, 5 bases at V and 8 bases at J, with 19 bases in the middle. The CDR3 reads CASSRTPAEEDTIYF. In DNA form, the CDR3 reads TGTGCCAGCAGTCGAACCCCGGCCGAGGAGGACACCATATATTTT.

In this sample, this clone turned up a few times. V usage is TRBV28 and J usage is TRBJ1-2; the D is unclear. Germline values: CDR1 MDHEN, CDR2 SYDVKM. This CDR3 comprises 13 residues. Between the trimmed V and J ends, which lost 6 bases and 6 bases, there was a span of 14 bases. This CDR3 is CASRFSLADGYTF. CDR3 in DNA: TGTGCCAGCAGATTCTCCCTTGCGGATGGCTACACCTTC.

The CDR3 is CATSLQTIAKNIQYF. The CDR3 DNA sequence: TGTGCCACCAGCCTTCAGACTATCGCCAAAAACATTCAGTACTTC. The genes are TRBV15 and TRBJ2-4; tentatively, D is TRBD2 (5 bases). Trimming pared 5 bases from V and 1 base from J, leaving 12 bases between. This CDR3 has 15 amino acids. Germline CDR1 is LNHNV and CDR2 is YYDKDF (reference sequence).

V usage is TRBV29-1 and J usage is TRBJ1-3; D is perhaps TRBD1 (6 bases). Deletions cut 4 bases from V and 4 bases from J, with 8 bases between. The CDR3 is 12 residues long. Germline CDR1 reads SQVTM; CDR2 reads ANQGSEA. CDR3 DNA: TGCAGCGTTGCAGGGGTCGGAAACACCATATATTTT. Residues: CSVAGVGNTIYF. Full variable domain (missing parts from reference TRBV29-1 and TRBJ1-3): SAVISQKPSRDICQRGTSLTIQCQVDSQVTMMFWYRQQPGQSLTLIATANQGSEATYESGFVIDKFPISRPNLTFSTLTVSNMSPEDSSIYLCSVAGVGNTIYFGEGSWLTVV.

This clone was recorded only once. The V and J genes are TRBV5-1 and TRBJ1-4; D is undetermined. Germline lookup yields CDR1 SGHRS and CDR2 YFSETQ. V gave up 0 bases and J gave up 8 bases, with 11 bases separating them. This CDR3 has 14 residues. In nucleotides, the CDR3 is TGCGCCAGCAGCTTGGAACGCAGTAGCGAAAAACTGTTTTTT. This translates into CASSLERSSEKLFF.

This chain links TRBV4-2 with TRBJ1-2, with D possibly being TRBD1 (6 bases). Per the germline V gene, CDR1 is LGHNA and CDR2 is YNFKEQ. The CDR3 is 14 residues long. Trimming shortened V by 0 bases and J by 5 bases, and 10 bases separated the two germline ends. The CDR3 here is CASSQEGTLYGYTF. DNA for the CDR3: TGTGCCAGCAGCCAAGAGGGGACACTATATGGCTACACCTTC.

The chain employs TRBV14 and TRBJ1-6; 7 bases match TRBD1. This CDR3 has 15 amino acids. V shed 6 bases, J shed 7 bases, and the junction held 9 bases outside the gene matches. CDR1 and CDR2 from the germline V gene are SGHDN and FVKESK. The CDR3 reads CASSHRDRANSPLHF. CDR3 DNA: TGTGCCAGCAGTCACAGGGACAGAGCCAATTCACCCCTCCACTTT.

As DNA, the CDR3 is TGTGCCAGCAGGGAGACAGGGAAAGAGCAGTACTTC. Its translation is CASRETGKEQYF. The chain links TRBV27 to TRBJ2-7, with 7 bases matching TRBD1. Germline V gene sequence: CDR1 MNHEY, CDR2 SMNVEV (reference sequence). The CDR3 extends over 12 amino acids. Trimming removed 6 bases from V and 7 bases from J; junction bases left unmatched: 6.

The chain links TRBV4-1 to TRBJ2-7; 9 bases line up with TRBD1. Germline loops: CDR1 MGHRA, CDR2 YSYEKL. J was trimmed by 5 bases and V by 4 bases; bases with no gene match: 9. The CDR3 runs 15 residues. CDR3: CASSRSRDRDDEQYF. CDR3 bases: TGCGCCAGCAGCCGCTCAAGGGACAGGGACGACGAGCAGTACTTC.

The V call is TRBV5-1, the J call TRBJ2-7, with TRBD1 identical over 9 bases. Germline V gives CDR1 SGHRS, CDR2 YFSETQ. This CDR3 is built from 16 residues. The V segment lost 1 base and the J segment 2 bases; nucleotides outside the gene matches: 7. This CDR3 is CASSLMGRDRAYEQYF. The CDR3 nucleotides are TGCGCCAGCAGCTTGATGGGCCGGGACAGGGCCTACGAGCAGTACTTC. Filled out from reference TRBV5-1 and TRBJ2-7, the complete variable domain reads KAGVTQTPRYLIKTRGQQVTLSCSPISGHRSVSWYQQTPGQGLQFLFEYFSETQRNKGNFPGRFSGRQFSNSRSEMNVSTLELGDSALYLCASSLMGRDRAYEQYFGPGTRLTVT.

The chain has TRBV2 and TRBJ1-2; maybe TRBD1 (6 bases). CDR1 is SNHLY, CDR2 FYNNEI, per germline. CDR3 length equals 15 residues. V lost 3 bases and J 0 bases, leaving 11 bases between the germline ends. This CDR3 is CASSEQGLANYGYTF. CDR3 in DNA: TGTGCCAGCAGTGAGCAGGGGTTAGCTAACTATGGCTACACCTTC.

The chain carries TRBV27 and TRBJ2-2; maybe TRBD1 (5 bases). The CDR3 consists of 15 residues. V was cut by 7 bases and J by 2 bases, with 14 bases left in between. CDR1 and CDR2 (germline): MNHEY, SMNVEV (reference sequence). The CDR3 bases are TGTGCCAGCAACCCAGGGATCGGTAACACCGGGGAGCTGTTTTTT. This sequence encodes CASNPGIGNTGELFF.